This entry concerns a single T cell receptor beta chain. This specimen comes from a study of blood T cell repertoires in COVID-19. About the study: The samples span acute and convalescent COVID-19 from the United States, Italy and Spain. T cells, B-cell-depleted T cells, or PBMCs provided the cDNA or gDNA that served as material.

This CDR3 contains 18 residues. J gave up 1 base and V 3 bases, and 13 bases lay outside the gene matches. Germline CDR1 and CDR2: KGHSH and LQKENI. The repertoire was sequenced with immunoSEQ multiplex PCR; TCRdb's copy has only in-frame clones and lacks some. Of some 160,000 clones in the sample, about 88% were seen once. The sequence was obtained from a man aged 45-65 years who had recovered from COVID-19. The specimen was peripheral blood. The chain links TRBV18 to TRBJ1-1; 8 nucleotides line up with TRBD1. CDR3 sequence: CASSPRDRGLVTNTEAFF. The CDR3 bases are TGTGCCAGCTCACCCCGAGACAGGGGATTAGTTACGAACACTGAAGCTTTCTTT.